This T cell receptor (beta chain) is from a study of shared clonotypes between healthy human individuals (TCRdb year 2020). Broadly, across the study: Two women and three men aged 18 to 49 years were included in the cohort. For each donor, CD4 naive and CD4 memory were each given three plates, CD8 naive was given two plates, and CD8 memory was given one plate. The study deeply sequenced blood TCR repertoires of about 5 healthy adults to estimate repertoire size and the extent of clonotype sharing between individuals. Libraries were prepared and TCR repertoires were sequenced by different laboratories using diverse techniques, in order to increase sequencing depth and limit assay-specific biases. Between about 0.85 and 10 billion PBMCs per donor were obtained by leukapheresis. The full study reports these points: Pairwise subsampling indicated that sequencing depth was expected to affect the degree of clonotype sharing among donors. When a handful of donors were compared, the shared fraction of clonotypes was around 5.1% for naive CD4, around 3.6% for naive CD8, roughly 2.5% for memory CD4, and under 0.5% for memory CD8. Estimated clonotype richness was generally larger for naive than for memory subsets. Only blood was sampled, and tissue TCR repertoires likely differ from those in blood. Higher generation probabilities were observed for clonotypes shared by all four sorted-subset donors than for non-shared clonotypes. The genetic and exposure-history diversity represented was limited by the small number of donors. Rarefaction of sorted-subset datasets indicated incomplete sequencing despite the large sequencing depth.

Healthy HIV-negative adults with no recently reported acute infections or vaccinations were included as donors. Every donor was a Caucasian adult residing in Nashville, Tennessee, USA. CD4+ T cells were enriched by magnetic negative selection, after which naive cells were positively selected on CD45RA and the negative fraction was taken as the memory subset. After blood collection by leukapheresis, PBMCs were isolated using Ficoll-Histopaque density gradient centrifugation and then cryopreserved in the vapor phase of liquid nitrogen. Analytical flow cytometry was used to check the purity and quantity of every magnetically sorted T cell population. Each sorted fraction had its genomic DNA isolated and then quantified by UV absorbance on a Nanodrop 2000c. TCR CDR3 regions were amplified from genomic DNA by multiplex PCR using the deep immunoSEQ assay. Genomic DNA extracted from each cell subset was distributed evenly over all wells of several immunoSEQ 96-well plates, and each plate served as one replicate. Each replicate PCR for sorted subsets received roughly 200 ng genomic DNA, equal to tens of thousands of T cell genomes. Purified libraries were quantified with a Qubit 3.0 fluorometer, sized on a Bioanalyzer 2100, and re-quantified with the KAPA Library Quantification kit. Every immunoSEQ 96-well plate was sequenced on a dedicated single-read 150-cycle Illumina NextSeq 550 flow cell. Turning to the authors' computational methods: Because the immunoSEQ output included only junctional sequences and no quality scores, the filtering could not be the same as the filtering used for full-length reads. To assign V/J genes and CDR3, sequences were annotated using PyIR, a Python wrapper for IgBLAST v1.9, with IMGT germline references. Any read was removed if the V/J assignment was weak (E-value above 1e-6), the CDR3 was missing, or the read contained stop codons, out-of-frame junctions, or ambiguous translated residues. V3J clonotypes were defined as sequences sharing the same inferred V gene, J gene, and CDR3 amino acid sequence. Percentage overlap between repertoires was computed as shared unique clonotypes divided by the size of the smaller repertoire. Three approaches were used to assess repertoire richness: RTK rarefaction, the Chao1 estimator, and Recon v2.1 estimates of unobserved clonotypes. Generation probabilities were computed with OLGA for all TCRbeta clonotypes obtained by the gDNA method from a handful of donors. Entries here come from immuneACCESS through TCRdb and include only in-frame sequences with V and J called. Some clones fail to appear in such tables; in the studies checked, an unresolved V gene covers under half of the shortfall, and the cause of the remainder is unknown. That table is the source of V, J and clone size, and D and trimming were worked out from the DNA. The sample table records under 550,000 clones; 95% to 97% of these occur just once. Approximately 0.06% of the sample goes to the ten largest clones.

At the junction V is shortened by 6 bases and J by 0 bases; bases outside the gene matches: 7. Sequences MNHEY (CDR1) and SVGAGI (CDR2) are obtained from the germline V gene. The CDR3 has 15 amino acids, counting the end cysteine and phenylalanine. Here the CDR3 DNA is all that survives: 45 bases in frame from base 1. In the case of this clone: Its antigen has not been determined. No base quality values were provided; no much bigger clone lies one nucleotide off.

The source material was naive CD4+ T cells sorted from blood. This specimen's cell subset or site label, interpreted: CD45RA+ positively selected. The sequence was obtained from a young woman in good health. The chain was built from TRBV6-5 and TRBJ2-7, with 8 bases matching TRBD1. The nucleotide sequence is TGTGCCAGCAGGAGGGGACAGGAGCACTCCTACGAGCAGTACTTC. It specifies CASRRGQEHSYEQYF.